The 15 T cell receptor beta chains reported below all come from one sample, sequenced in a study of shared T cell receptors in the human thymus. Sequenced by immunoSEQ multiplex PCR; TCRdb stores in-frame clones only, minus some. The sample yields about 730,000 clones, over 75% seen once. These data are also associated with another study on human thymus T cells.

Specimen: thymocytes. These receptors came from a girl under three years old with a congenital heart defect.

The chain employs TRBV5-6 and TRBJ1-6; no clear D. The germline CDR1 and CDR2 sequences are SGHDT and YYEEEE. The CDR3 covers 17 residues. V lost 2 bases, J lost 9 bases, and 21 bases lay in between. The CDR3 spells CASSLSRSRVRSSPLHF. In nucleotides, the CDR3 is TGTGCCAGCAGCTTAAGTCGGAGCCGGGTCCGGAGTTCACCCCTCCACTTT. The whole variable domain, remainder taken from reference TRBV5-6 and TRBJ1-6, is DAGVTQSPTHLIKTRGQQVTLRCSPKSGHDTVSWYQQALGQGPQFIFQYYEEEERQRGNFPDRFSGHQFPNYSSELNVNALLLGDSALYLCASSLSRSRVRSSPLHFGNGTRLTVT.

V gene TRBV5-1 combines with J gene TRBJ2-6; TRBD1 is a possible D gene (6 bases). Trimming pared 0 bases from V and 0 bases from J, leaving 10 bases between. This CDR3 spans 17 amino acids. From germline, CDR1 is SGHRS and CDR2 YFSETQ. The chain's CDR3 is CASSLGTEGSGANVLTF. Here the CDR3 DNA reads TGCGCCAGCAGCTTGGGGACAGAGGGCTCTGGGGCCAACGTCCTGACTTTC.

The genes are TRBV27 and TRBJ2-2, with TRBD2 as a possible D gene (5 bases). Germline V gene data show CDR1 as MNHEY and CDR2 as SMNVEV (reference sequence). The V end was cut by 2 bases, the J end by 1 base, with 20 bases between. This CDR3 is 19 amino acids long. The CDR3 DNA reads TGTGCCAGCAGTTTACTAGTAGCGACTAAACTGAAGAACACCGGGGAGCTGTTTTTT. Translated: CASSLLVATKLKNTGELFF.

The chain recombines TRBV10-2 with TRBJ2-1, with D maybe TRBD1 (5 bases). This CDR3 has 13 amino acids. The germline V gene encodes CDR1 WSHSY and CDR2 SAAADI. The V gene lost 2 bases and the J gene lost 6 bases, with 8 bases spanning the gap. This chain's CDR3 is CASSEGHLNEQFF. The CDR3 nucleotides read TGCGCCAGCAGTGAGGGACACCTCAATGAGCAGTTCTTC.

V and J are TRBV5-1 and TRBJ2-5; a possible D gene is TRBD2 (5 bases). Per the germline V gene, CDR1 is SGHRS and CDR2 is YFSETQ. The CDR3 extends over 17 amino acids. V lost 3 bases, J lost 4 bases, and 22 bases lay in between. The CDR3 DNA is TGCGCCAGCAGCTCCCCGTCCCTCCTAGCAGGTCTAGAGACCCAGTACTTC. This encodes CASSSPSLLAGLETQYF.

The rearrangement uses TRBV7-9 and TRBJ1-1; D not resolved. Germline lookup yields CDR1 SEHNR and CDR2 FQNEAQ (reference sequence). The CDR3 has 12 residues. The germline V and J ends were trimmed by 5 bases and 0 bases, with 4 bases remaining between them. The DNA of the CDR3 is TGTGCCAGCAGCCATGTGAACACTGAAGCTTTCTTT. It specifies CASSHVNTEAFF.

The CDR3 DNA reads as TGTGCCAGTAGTATAGCGGGGGGCGCCATGGCGGAGACCCAGTACTTC. It translates to CASSIAGGAMAETQYF. J is TRBJ2-5 and V is TRBV19; D is perhaps TRBD2 (7 bases). Germline V gene lookup returns CDR1 LNHDA and CDR2 SQIVND (reference sequence). The CDR3 extends over 16 amino acids. V was cut by 1 base and J by 5 bases, with 17 bases left in between. The whole variable domain, filled in from reference TRBV19 and TRBJ2-5, reads DGGITQSPKYLFRKEGQNVTLSCEQNLNHDAMYWYRQDPGQGLRLIYYSQIVNDFQKGDIAEGYSVSREKKESFPLTVTSAQKNPTAFYLCASSIAGGAMAETQYFGPGTRLLVL.

The CDR3 bases are TGTGCCAGCCGCGAGAGGGTAAGGTACGAGCAGTACTTC. Its translation is CASRERVRYEQYF. The chain carries TRBV27 and TRBJ2-5, with a weak D call TRBD2 (5 bases). The end of the DNA is better explained by TRBJ2-7, so the J call may be wrong. CDR1 is MNHEY, CDR2 SMNVEV, per germline (reference sequence). The length of the CDR3 is 13 residues.

The V gene is TRBV7-2, the J gene TRBJ1-1; no firm D call. V lost 5 bases, J lost 11 bases, and 24 bases lay in between. Looked up from germline, CDR1 is SGHTA and CDR2 is FQGNSA. The CDR3 covers 15 residues. CDR3 nucleotides: TGTGCCAGCAGCATCCTAAGGCTCACCCCACGAGGGGCTTTCTTT. Translation: CASSILRLTPRGAFF. Variable domain in full (rest from reference TRBV7-2 and TRBJ1-1): GAGVSQSPSNKVTEKGKDVELRCDPISGHTALYWYRQSLGQGLEFLIYFQGNSAPDKSGLPSDRFSAERTGGSVSTLTIQRTQQEDSAVYLCASSILRLTPRGAFFGQGTRLTVV.

The J gene is TRBJ2-2, the V gene TRBV7-6; TRBD2 might be the D (5 bases). Germline loops: CDR1 SGHVS, CDR2 FNYEAQ. This CDR3 is 17 amino acids long. Trimming stripped 1 base from V and 4 bases from J, with 16 bases between. The CDR3 DNA follows: TGTGCCAGCAGCTTAGTTTCGGACTCAAGTGGCACCGGGGAGCTGTTTTTT. It specifies CASSLVSDSSGTGELFF.

V is TRBV14 and J is TRBJ1-4, with 9 bases fitting TRBD1. Germline V lookup: CDR1 SGHDN, CDR2 FVKESK. This CDR3 spans 17 amino acids. V was pared by 0 bases and J by 1 base, with 3 bases of the junction left unmatched. This chain's CDR3 is CASSQEGTGLTNEKLFF. The CDR3 DNA is TGTGCCAGCAGCCAAGAAGGGACAGGGCTAACTAATGAAAAACTGTTTTTT.

CDR3 DNA: TGTGCCATCAGTGGCAGCTCCTACGAGCAGTACTTC. This translates into CAISGSSYEQYF. The chain links TRBV10-3 to TRBJ2-7; D gene uncertain. V lost 4 bases to trimming and J lost 0 bases, with 4 bases between them. Germline V gives CDR1 ENHRY, CDR2 SYGVKD. The CDR3 is 12 amino acids.

The gene calls are TRBV9 and TRBJ2-1, with 8 bases lining up with TRBD1. The trim removed 3 bases at V and 8 bases at J, leaving 13 bases unmatched. This CDR3 contains 16 residues. Germline CDR1 SGDLS, CDR2 YYNGEE. This CDR3 is CASSAPPGGEEDEQFF. DNA of the CDR3: TGTGCCAGCAGCGCCCCCCCAGGGGGCGAAGAGGATGAGCAGTTCTTC.

CDR3 nucleotides: TGTGCCAGCAGCCCCCGAGCGGCGGCAGGTGAATCAGATACGCAGTATTTT. It codes for CASSPRAAAGESDTQYF. This chain connects TRBV9 to TRBJ2-3, with TRBD2 as a possible D gene (5 bases). Per the germline V gene, CDR1 is SGDLS and CDR2 is YYNGEE. This CDR3 region has 17 residues. The germline V and J ends were trimmed by 4 bases and 4 bases, with 22 bases remaining between them. Variable domain in full (rest from reference TRBV9 and TRBJ2-3): DSGVTQTPKHLITATGQRVTLRCSPRSGDLSVYWYQQSLDQGLQFLIQYYNGEERAKGNILERFSAQQFPDLHSELNLSSLELGDSALYFCASSPRAAAGESDTQYFGPGTRLTVL.

The J gene is TRBJ2-7, the V gene TRBV7-2; D is unresolved. Trimming shortened V by 3 bases and J by 0 bases, and 6 bases separated the two germline ends. Germline V CDR1 and CDR2: SGHTA, FQGNSA. The CDR3 has 13 residues. This chain's CDR3 is CASSFNSSYEQYF. The CDR3 nucleotides read TGTGCCAGCAGCTTTAACAGCTCCTACGAGCAGTACTTC.